Presented here are 2 T cell receptor beta chains from one specimen sequenced in a study of blood T cells in healthy people across ages. A J-beta primer mix and a sample-barcoded 5' primer were used in a second PCR of roughly 7 to 12 cycles. One entry per CDR3 protein, called by TCRdb with MiXCR from the 5' RACE reads. The sample lists fewer than 900,000 distinct CDR3 sequences, 36% occurring once. The source material was blood. Receptors originate from a man between 18 and 35 years old in good health.

The V gene is TRBV7-2, the J gene TRBJ2-7; D unresolved. Deletions cut 5 bases from V and 5 bases from J, with 13 bases between. CDR1 is SGHTA, CDR2 FQGNSA, per germline. The CDR3 is 13 amino acids. CDR3 residues: CASSPSGVHEQYF. CDR3 sequence (DNA): TGTGCCAGCAGCCCCTCTGGGGTGCACGAGCAGTACTTC. The full variable domain, its missing parts supplied by reference TRBV7-2 and TRBJ2-7, is GAGVSQSPSNKVTEKGKDVELRCDPISGHTALYWYRQSLGQGLEFLIYFQGNSAPDKSGLPSDRFSAERTGGSVSTLTIQRTQQEDSAVYLCASSPSGVHEQYFGPGTRLTVT.

V usage is TRBV2 and J usage is TRBJ2-2; D may be TRBD1 or TRBD2 (5 bases each). The CDR3 consists of 17 residues. The V end was cut by 6 bases, the J end by 0 bases, with 17 bases between. Germline V gives CDR1 SNHLY, CDR2 FYNNEI. CDR3 protein: CASRRGAMTPNTGELFF. As DNA, the CDR3 is TGTGCCAGCAGAAGAGGGGCCATGACTCCGAACACCGGGGAGCTGTTTTTT. Filled out from reference TRBV2 and TRBJ2-2, the complete variable domain reads EPEVTQTPSHQVTQMGQEVILRCVPISNHLYFYWYRQILGQKVEFLVSFYNNEISEKSEIFDDQFSVERPDGSNFTLKIRSTKLEDSAMYFCASRRGAMTPNTGELFFGEGSRLTVL.